This T cell receptor (beta chain) derives from a study of CD8 T cells in ankylosing spondylitis. Study-level findings and limits: Clones linked to the disease showed a CD8+ phenotype. They occurred at relatively low frequencies in peripheral blood.

This clonotype appeared a few times. Its antigen remains unidentified. The CDR3 has 16 residues. Between the trimmed V and J ends, which lost 0 bases and 6 bases, there was a span of 15 bases. Germline assignment: CDR1 LGHNA and CDR2 YSLEER. Using quantitative 5'-RACE with molecular barcodes, the authors made TCR beta libraries. TCRdb reprocessed the 5' RACE reads via MiXCR and lists one record per CDR3 protein. The sample carries roughly 230,000 distinct CDR3 sequences, about 20% recorded once. The chain employs TRBV4-3 and TRBJ2-1, with D possibly matching TRBD2 (5 bases). The clonotype originates from a male donor with ankylosing spondylitis or in good health (not recorded which). Sequencing used blood, either unsorted or a sorted T cell fraction (not recorded which). The CDR3 loop is CASSQDLSGSGNEQFF. The CDR3 coding sequence is TGCGCCAGCAGCCAAGATCTAAGTGGGAGTGGCAATGAGCAGTTCTTC.